Each of the 8 T cell receptor beta chains below was sequenced from the same sample in a study of T cell changes during pregnancy in multiple sclerosis. Sequenced by immunoSEQ multiplex PCR; TCRdb stores in-frame clones only, minus some. Here the sample spans 20,000 to 25,000 clones, roughly 87% being singletons. The sequencing here drew on CD8+ T cells from peripheral blood mononuclear cells, taken after pregnancy. These receptors all stem from a female donor with multiple sclerosis, enrolled in a pregnancy study.

The V gene is TRBV4-1, the J gene TRBJ2-7; 9 bases line up with TRBD2. Trimming removed 1 base from V and 3 bases from J; junction bases left unmatched: 1. The CDR3 covers 14 residues. The germline V gene has CDR1 MGHRA and CDR2 YSYEKL. As DNA, the CDR3 is TGCGCCAGCAGCCAAGGCGGGGGGGGCTACGAGCAGTACTTC. Amino acid sequence: CASSQGGGGYEQYF.

This rearrangement joins TRBV7-9 to TRBJ2-1; 13 nucleotides agree with TRBD2. Losses at the gene ends were 5 bases for V and 6 bases for J; bases not matched to a gene: 7. Per the germline V gene, CDR1 is SEHNR and CDR2 is FQNEAQ (reference sequence). CDR3 size: 16 residues. This CDR3 reads CASSTRWTSGSNEQFF. CDR3 bases: TGTGCCAGCAGCACCCGTTGGACTAGCGGGAGCAATGAGCAGTTCTTC. Based on the CDR3 plus reference TRBV7-9 and TRBJ2-1, the full variable domain is DTGVSQNPRHKITKRGQNVTFRCDPISEHNRLYWYRQTLGQGPEFLTYFQNEAQLEKSRLLSDRFSAERPKGSFSTLEIQRTEQGDSAMYLCASSTRWTSGSNEQFFGPGTRLTVL.

The chain has TRBV7-9 and TRBJ2-7; D is ambiguous. Germline CDR1 and CDR2: SEHNR and FQNEAQ (reference sequence). There are 14 residues in the CDR3. Trimming removed 2 bases at V and 0 bases at J, with 8 bases between. CDR3 in amino acids: CASSLIRSSYEQYF. The CDR3 bases are TGTGCCAGCAGCTTAATCCGGAGCTCCTACGAGCAGTACTTC.

This chain uses TRBV5-4 with TRBJ2-7; the D gene is possibly TRBD2 (5 bases). Germline V gives CDR1 SGHNT, CDR2 YYREEE (reference sequence). V lost 6 bases to trimming and J lost 4 bases, with 8 bases between them. The CDR3 covers 11 residues. CDR3 in DNA: TGTGCCAGCAAAAGCGGTTACGAGCAGTACTTC. This sequence encodes CASKSGYEQYF.

This chain connects TRBV11-2 to TRBJ2-3; D is perhaps TRBD1 (5 bases). V lost 2 bases and J 0 bases, leaving 18 bases between the germline ends. Germline V gives CDR1 SGHAT, CDR2 FQNNGV. The CDR3 runs to 18 residues. The CDR3 loop reads CASSLPNPTDESTDTQYF. The CDR3 DNA sequence: TGTGCCAGCAGCTTACCGAATCCGACAGACGAAAGCACAGATACGCAGTATTTT.

This sequence joins TRBV19 and TRBJ1-5; D is ambiguous. CDR3 length equals 16 residues. V lost 2 bases and J lost 3, with 14 bases in between. Germline V CDR1 and CDR2: LNHDA, SQIVND (reference sequence). The CDR3 nucleotides are TGTGCCAGTAGTATATATAACGGGAACGACAATCAGCCCCAGCATTTT. This gives the protein CASSIYNGNDNQPQHF.

The chain carries TRBV6-5 and TRBJ2-1; 8 bases are a match to TRBD2. CDR3 length equals 13 residues. J was trimmed by 8 bases and V by 4 bases; bases with no gene match: 4. Germline CDR1 reads MNHEY; CDR2 reads SVGAGI. The CDR3 here is CASSFPGGHEQFF. CDR3 DNA: TGTGCCAGCAGTTTCCCGGGGGGGCATGAGCAGTTCTTC.

Turning to this clone: This CDR3 is also generated by other DNA sequences in the sample. The V gene is TRBV2, the J gene TRBJ2-2; 8 bases match TRBD2. The CDR3 covers 14 residues. The V segment lost 4 bases and the J segment 5 bases; nucleotides outside the gene matches: 3. The germline gives CDR1 SNHLY, CDR2 FYNNEI. DNA for the CDR3: TGTGCCAGCAGTGTGGGCGGGAGGACCGGGGAGCTGTTTTTT. Its translation: CASSVGGRTGELFF.